This T cell receptor beta chain was sequenced during a study of tumor and adjacent non-tumor tissue in lung cancer. The library came from three nested PCR rounds adapted from ARM-PCR protocols. TCRdb itself ran the multiplex PCR reads through MiXCR, one entry per CDR3 protein. The sample contains roughly 200,000 distinct CDR3 sequences, 71% of which appear only once. General study points: Tumor tissue had significantly higher TCR diversity than normal lung.

The template was RNA from unsorted bulk tissue. The CDR3 totals 16 residues. CDR1 is SGHVS and CDR2 is FQNEAQ in the germline V gene. Losses at the gene ends were 5 bases for V and 9 bases for J; bases not matched to a gene: 15. A note on this clonotype: Its antigen remains unknown.

Sample: lung tumor tissue. The sequence was obtained from a man aged 55 to 69 with non-small cell lung cancer. The chain is built from TRBV7-8 and TRBJ1-5, with 8 positions matching TRBD1. This CDR3 is CASSNGEAGGGRPQHF. CDR3 DNA sequence: TGTGCCAGCAGCAACGGGGAGGCAGGGGGCGGTCGGCCCCAGCATTTT.